This TCR beta chain was captured in a study of blood T cells in healthy people across ages. This clonotype has a handful of counts. Losses at the gene ends were 6 bases for V and 5 bases for J; bases not matched to a gene: 6. The CDR3 length is 14 residues. From germline, CDR1 is SQVTM and CDR2 ANQGSEA. PCR was performed a second time for roughly 6 to 12 cycles using a sample-barcoded 5' primer and a J-beta primer mix. TCRdb analysed the 5' RACE reads with MiXCR anew, one entry per CDR3 protein. The sample holds some 900,000 distinct CDR3 sequences; under 35% are singletons and the top ten take roughly a sixth.

Sequencing was carried out using blood. This clonotype was obtained from a woman aged 80 or over in good health. V is TRBV29-1 and J is TRBJ2-2, with 10 positions matching TRBD2. The chain's CDR3 is CSVRAGGQTGELFF. Here the CDR3 DNA reads TGCAGCGTGCGAGCGGGGGGGCAAACCGGGGAGCTGTTTTTT.